This TCR beta chain is from a study of blood T cell repertoires in COVID-19. On the study more broadly: Acute and convalescent COVID-19 specimens originated in the United States, Italy and Spain.

The V gene lost 3 bases and the J gene lost 9 bases, with 10 bases spanning the gap. CDR3 length: 13 amino acids. Germline V gene lookup returns CDR1 SGDLS and CDR2 YYNGEE. Sequenced by immunoSEQ multiplex PCR; TCRdb stores in-frame clones only, minus some. The repertoire has tens of thousands of clones, roughly 90% of them found once; the top ten carry 5.5% to 7.5%. This chain uses TRBV9 with TRBJ1-6; tentative D call: TRBD1 (5 bases). This clonotype originated in a human donor in a cohort sampled during active COVID-19. Sequencing input: peripheral blood. CDR3 DNA sequence: TGTGCCAGCAGCGGGGGGGAGCGTTCACCCCTCCACTTT. Protein product: CASSGGERSPLHF. Supplemented by reference TRBV9 and TRBJ1-6, the full variable domain reads DSGVTQTPKHLITATGQRVTLRCSPRSGDLSVYWYQQSLDQGLQFLIQYYNGEERAKGNILERFSAQQFPDLHSELNLSSLELGDSALYFCASSGGERSPLHFGNGTRLTVT.